The clone carrying this TCR beta chain was observed a handful of times. Its antigen is as yet unknown. These data originate in a study of T cells in Graves' hyperthyroidism and ophthalmopathy. Study conclusions and caveats: A model of 13 V-J pairs discriminated ophthalmopathy from stable hyperthyroidism. Most thyroid-expanded clonotypes above 0.001 were also found in blood.

In germline, CDR1 is MNHEY, CDR2 SVGAGI. V lost 0 bases, J lost 5 bases, and 10 bases lay in between. This CDR3 region has 15 residues. Ophthalmopathy cases scored 3 or more on the Clinical Activity Score and 4 or more on NOSPECS grade, with duration below 3 months. The CDR3 regions of TCR beta were amplified from RNA transcripts. Initially, a first-round RT-PCR of the TCR CDR3 employed the HTBI primer set. TCRdb called the multiplex PCR reads again in MiXCR, with one record for every CDR3 protein. The sample lists around 600,000 distinct CDR3 sequences, about 14% occurring once. Sequencing was done on a sample of blood. This TCR derives from a woman aged 50 to 65 with Graves' ophthalmopathy. The chain employs TRBV6-5 and TRBJ2-2, with D tentatively TRBD2 (5 bases). CDR3 in DNA: TGTGCCAGCAGTTACTCGGCTAGCCTTACCGGGGAGCTGTTTTTT. This gives the protein CASSYSASLTGELFF.